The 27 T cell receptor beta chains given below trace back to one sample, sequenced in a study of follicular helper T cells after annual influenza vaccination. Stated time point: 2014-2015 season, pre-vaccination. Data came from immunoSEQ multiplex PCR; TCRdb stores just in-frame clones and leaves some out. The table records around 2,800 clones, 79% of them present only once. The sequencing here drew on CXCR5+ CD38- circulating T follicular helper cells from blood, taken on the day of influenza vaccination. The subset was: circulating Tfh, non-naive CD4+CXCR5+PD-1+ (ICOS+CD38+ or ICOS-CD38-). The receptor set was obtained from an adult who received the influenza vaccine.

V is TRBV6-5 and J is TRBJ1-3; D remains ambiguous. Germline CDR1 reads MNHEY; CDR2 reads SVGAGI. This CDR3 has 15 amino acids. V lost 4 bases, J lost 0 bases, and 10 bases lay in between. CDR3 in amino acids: CASSSTVASGNTIYF. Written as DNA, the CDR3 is TGTGCCAGCAGTTCGACGGTAGCCTCTGGAAACACCATATATTTT.

CDR3 bases: TGTGCCAGCAGTGAAGTGAGGGAATCCTACGAGCAGTACTTC. Translated: CASSEVRESYEQYF. The J gene is TRBJ2-7, the V gene TRBV6-1; D is perhaps TRBD2 (5 bases). The CDR3 consists of 14 residues. Trimming took off 1 base at V and 1 base at J, with 8 bases between the two ends. Germline lookup yields CDR1 MNHNS and CDR2 SASEGT.

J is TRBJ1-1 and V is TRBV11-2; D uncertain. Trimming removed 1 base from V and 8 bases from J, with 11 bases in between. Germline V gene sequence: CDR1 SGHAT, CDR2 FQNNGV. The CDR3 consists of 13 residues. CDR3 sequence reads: CASSLGRTPEAFF. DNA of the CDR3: TGTGCCAGCAGCTTAGGCCGAACACCCGAAGCTTTCTTT.

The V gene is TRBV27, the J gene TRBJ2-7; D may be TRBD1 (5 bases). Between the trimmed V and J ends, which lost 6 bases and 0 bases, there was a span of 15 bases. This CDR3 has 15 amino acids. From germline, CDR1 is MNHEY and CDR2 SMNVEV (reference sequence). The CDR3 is CASRPRVYSSYEQYF. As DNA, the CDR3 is TGTGCCAGCAGACCCAGGGTCTACAGCTCCTACGAGCAGTACTTC.

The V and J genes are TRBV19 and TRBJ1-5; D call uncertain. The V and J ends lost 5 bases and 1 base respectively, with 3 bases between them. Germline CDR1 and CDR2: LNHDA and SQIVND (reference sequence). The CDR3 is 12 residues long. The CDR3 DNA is TGTGCCAGTAGTTTGAGCAATCAGCCCCAGCATTTT. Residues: CASSLSNQPQHF.

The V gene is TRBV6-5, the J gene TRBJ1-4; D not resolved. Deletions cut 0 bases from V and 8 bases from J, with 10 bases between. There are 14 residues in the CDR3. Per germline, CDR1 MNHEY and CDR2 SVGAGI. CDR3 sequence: CASSYSTGGEKLFF. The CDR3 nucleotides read TGTGCCAGCAGTTACTCGACGGGTGGGGAAAAACTGTTTTTT.

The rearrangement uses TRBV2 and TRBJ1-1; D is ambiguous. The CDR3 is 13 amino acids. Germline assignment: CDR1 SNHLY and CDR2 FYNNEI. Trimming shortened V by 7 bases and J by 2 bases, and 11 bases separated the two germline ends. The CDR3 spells CASTAEGNTEAFF. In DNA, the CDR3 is TGTGCCAGCACTGCGGAGGGTAACACTGAAGCTTTCTTT.

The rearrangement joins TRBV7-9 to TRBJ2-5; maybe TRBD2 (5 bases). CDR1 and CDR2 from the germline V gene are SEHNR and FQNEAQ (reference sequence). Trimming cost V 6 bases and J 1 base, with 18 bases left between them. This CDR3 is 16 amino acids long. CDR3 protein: CASSPVQRTFQETQYF. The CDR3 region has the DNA TGTGCCAGCAGTCCGGTTCAAAGGACTTTCCAAGAGACCCAGTACTTC.

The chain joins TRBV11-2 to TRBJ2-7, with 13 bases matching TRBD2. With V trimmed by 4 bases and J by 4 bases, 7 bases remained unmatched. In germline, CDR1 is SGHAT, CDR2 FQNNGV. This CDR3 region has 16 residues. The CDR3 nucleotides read TGTGCCAGCAGCTCGTTCGGGACTAGCGGGGTATACGAGCAGTACTTC. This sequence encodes CASSSFGTSGVYEQYF.

CDR3 nucleotide sequence: TGTGCCAGCAGCTTAGGTTATCAGTTTGAAGCTTTCTTT. Translating gives CASSLGYQFEAFF. The V and J genes are TRBV7-9 and TRBJ1-1; D unclear. The CDR3 runs to 13 residues. V was shortened by 1 base and J by 7 bases, with 10 bases between the two germline ends. Germline assignment: CDR1 SEHNR and CDR2 FQNEAQ (reference sequence).

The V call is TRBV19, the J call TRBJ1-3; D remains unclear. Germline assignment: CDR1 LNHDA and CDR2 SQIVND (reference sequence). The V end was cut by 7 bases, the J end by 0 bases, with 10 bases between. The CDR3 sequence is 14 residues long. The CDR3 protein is CASTQKGSGNTIYF. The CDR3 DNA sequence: TGTGCCAGTACCCAAAAGGGCTCTGGAAACACCATATATTTT.

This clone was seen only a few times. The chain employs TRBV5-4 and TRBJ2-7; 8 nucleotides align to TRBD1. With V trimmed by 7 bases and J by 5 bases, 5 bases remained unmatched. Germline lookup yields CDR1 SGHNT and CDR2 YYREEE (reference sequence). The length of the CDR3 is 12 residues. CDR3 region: CASGQGRNEQYF. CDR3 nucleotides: TGTGCCAGCGGACAGGGTCGGAACGAGCAGTACTTC. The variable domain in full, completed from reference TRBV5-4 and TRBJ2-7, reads ETGVTQSPTHLIKTRGQQVTLRCSSQSGHNTVSWYQQALGQGPQFIFQYYREEENGRGNFPPRFSGLQFPNYSSELNVNALELDDSALYLCASGQGRNEQYFGPGTRLTVT.

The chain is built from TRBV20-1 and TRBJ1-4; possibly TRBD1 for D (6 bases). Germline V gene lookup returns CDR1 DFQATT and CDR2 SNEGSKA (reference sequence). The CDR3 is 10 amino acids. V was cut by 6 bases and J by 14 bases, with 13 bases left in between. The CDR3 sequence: CSAGDTGLFF. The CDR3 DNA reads TGCAGTGCAGGGGACACCGGCCTGTTTTTT.

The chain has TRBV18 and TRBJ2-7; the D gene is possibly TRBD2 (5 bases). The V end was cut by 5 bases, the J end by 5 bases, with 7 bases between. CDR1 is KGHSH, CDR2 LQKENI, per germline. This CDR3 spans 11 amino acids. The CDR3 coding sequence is TGTGCCAGCTCAGCGAGGGACGAGCAGTACTTC. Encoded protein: CASSARDEQYF.

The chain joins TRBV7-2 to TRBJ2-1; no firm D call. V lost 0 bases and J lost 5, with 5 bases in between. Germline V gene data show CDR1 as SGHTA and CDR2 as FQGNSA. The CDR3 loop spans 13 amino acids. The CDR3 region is CASSLALHNEQFF. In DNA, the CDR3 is TGTGCCAGCAGCTTAGCACTACACAATGAGCAGTTCTTC.

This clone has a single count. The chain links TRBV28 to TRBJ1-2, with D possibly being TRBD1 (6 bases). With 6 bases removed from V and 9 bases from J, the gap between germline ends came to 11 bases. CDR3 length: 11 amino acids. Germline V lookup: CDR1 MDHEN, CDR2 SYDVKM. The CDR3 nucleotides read TGTGCCAGCAGCTACGACAGGCGCTACACCTTC. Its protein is CASSYDRRYTF.

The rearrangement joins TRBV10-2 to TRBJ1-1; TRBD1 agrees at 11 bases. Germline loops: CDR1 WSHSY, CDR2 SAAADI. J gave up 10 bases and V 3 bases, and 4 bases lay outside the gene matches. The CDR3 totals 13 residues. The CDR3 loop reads CASSDPGTGGAFF. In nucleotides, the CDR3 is TGCGCCAGCAGTGACCCCGGGACAGGGGGAGCTTTCTTT.

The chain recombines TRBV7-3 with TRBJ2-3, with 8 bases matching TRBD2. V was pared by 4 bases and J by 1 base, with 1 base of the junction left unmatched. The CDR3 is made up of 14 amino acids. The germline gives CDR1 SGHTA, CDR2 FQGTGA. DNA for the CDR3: TGTGCCAGCAGCTCGACTAGCGGCACAGATACGCAGTATTTT. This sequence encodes CASSSTSGTDTQYF.

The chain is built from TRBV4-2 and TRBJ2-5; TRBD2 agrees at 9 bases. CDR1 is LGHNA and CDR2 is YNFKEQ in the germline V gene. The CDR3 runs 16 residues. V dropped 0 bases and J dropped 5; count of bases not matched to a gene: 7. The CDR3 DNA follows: TGTGCCAGCAGCCAAGATACGGCGGGGGGGCCGGAGACCCAGTACTTC. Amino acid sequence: CASSQDTAGGPETQYF.

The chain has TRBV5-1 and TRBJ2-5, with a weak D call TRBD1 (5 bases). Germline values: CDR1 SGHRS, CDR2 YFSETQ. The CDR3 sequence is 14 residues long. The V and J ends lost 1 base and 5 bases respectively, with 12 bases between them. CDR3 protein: CASSLPGPSETQYF. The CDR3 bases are TGCGCCAGCAGCTTGCCAGGGCCCTCGGAGACCCAGTACTTC.

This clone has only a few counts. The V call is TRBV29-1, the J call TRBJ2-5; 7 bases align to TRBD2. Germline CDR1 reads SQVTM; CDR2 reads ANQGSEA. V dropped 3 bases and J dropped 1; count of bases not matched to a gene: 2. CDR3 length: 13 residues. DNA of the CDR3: TGCAGCGTTGAGGCGGGAGCCCAAGAGACCCAGTACTTC. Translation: CSVEAGAQETQYF. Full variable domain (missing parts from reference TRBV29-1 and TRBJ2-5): SAVISQKPSRDICQRGTSLTIQCQVDSQVTMMFWYRQQPGQSLTLIATANQGSEATYESGFVIDKFPISRPNLTFSTLTVSNMSPEDSSIYLCSVEAGAQETQYFGPGTRLLVL.

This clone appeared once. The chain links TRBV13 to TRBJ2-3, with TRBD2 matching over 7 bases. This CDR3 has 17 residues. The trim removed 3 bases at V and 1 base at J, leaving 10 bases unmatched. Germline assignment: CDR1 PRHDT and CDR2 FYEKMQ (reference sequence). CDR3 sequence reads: CASSLGWIGRRTDTQYF. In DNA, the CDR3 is TGTGCCAGCAGCTTGGGATGGATCGGGAGGCGCACAGATACGCAGTATTTT.

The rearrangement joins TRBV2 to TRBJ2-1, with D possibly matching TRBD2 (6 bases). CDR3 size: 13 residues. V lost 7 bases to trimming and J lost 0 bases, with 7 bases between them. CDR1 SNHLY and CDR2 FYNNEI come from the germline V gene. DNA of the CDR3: TGTGCCAGCACCGGGGGCTCCTACAATGAGCAGTTCTTC. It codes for CASTGGSYNEQFF. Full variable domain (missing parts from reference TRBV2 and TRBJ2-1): EPEVTQTPSHQVTQMGQEVILRCVPISNHLYFYWYRQILGQKVEFLVSFYNNEISEKSEIFDDQFSVERPDGSNFTLKIRSTKLEDSAMYFCASTGGSYNEQFFGPGTRLTVL.

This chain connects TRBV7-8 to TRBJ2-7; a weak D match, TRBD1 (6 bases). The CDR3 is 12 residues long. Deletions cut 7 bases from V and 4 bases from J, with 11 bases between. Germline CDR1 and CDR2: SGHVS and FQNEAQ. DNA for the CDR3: TGTGCCAGCAACGAACAGGGTTACGAGCAGTACTTC. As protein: CASNEQGYEQYF.

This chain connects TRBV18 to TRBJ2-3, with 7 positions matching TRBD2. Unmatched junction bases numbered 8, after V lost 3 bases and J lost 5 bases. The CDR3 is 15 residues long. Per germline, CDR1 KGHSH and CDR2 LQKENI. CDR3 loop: CASSPALGGGDTQYF. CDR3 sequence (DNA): TGTGCCAGCTCACCGGCGTTGGGCGGGGGAGATACGCAGTATTTT.

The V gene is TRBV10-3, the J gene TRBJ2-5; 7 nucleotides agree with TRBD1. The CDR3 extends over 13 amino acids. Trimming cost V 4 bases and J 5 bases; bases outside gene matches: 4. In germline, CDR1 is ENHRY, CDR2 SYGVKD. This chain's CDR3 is CAISGGGAETQYF. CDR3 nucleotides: TGTGCCATCAGTGGAGGGGGCGCGGAGACCCAGTACTTC.

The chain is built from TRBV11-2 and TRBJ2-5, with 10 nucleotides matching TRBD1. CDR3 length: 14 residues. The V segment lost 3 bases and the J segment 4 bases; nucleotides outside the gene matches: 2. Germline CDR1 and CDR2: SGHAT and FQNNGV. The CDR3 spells CASSFGTGVETQYF. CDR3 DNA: TGTGCCAGCAGCTTTGGGACAGGGGTAGAGACCCAGTACTTC. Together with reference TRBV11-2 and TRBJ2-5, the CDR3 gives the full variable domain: EAGVAQSPRYKIIEKRQSVAFWCNPISGHATLYWYQQILGQGPKLLIQFQNNGVVDDSQLPKDRFSAERLKGVDSTLKIQPAKLEDSAVYLCASSFGTGVETQYFGPGTRLLVL.